These 17 T cell receptor beta chains were all obtained from the same sample, sequenced in a study of blood T cell repertoires in COVID-19. TCRdb keeps only in-frame clones here, not all; method: immunoSEQ multiplex PCR. This sample has over 25,000 clones, with 78% found just once. Sequences were obtained from peripheral blood. Every receptor here comes from a man of 80 years or more with acute or convalescent COVID-19.

The chain recombines TRBV18 with TRBJ2-5; TRBD1 aligns across 10 bases. Trimming took 3 bases from V and 5 from J; bases not matched to a gene: 0. Germline V lookup: CDR1 KGHSH, CDR2 LQKENI. The CDR3 is made up of 13 amino acids. CDR3 amino acids: CASSPGQGETQYF. The CDR3, as DNA: TGTGCCAGCTCACCGGGACAGGGGGAGACCCAGTACTTC.

This chain links TRBV6-5 with TRBJ1-2; no firm D call. The germline V gene encodes CDR1 MNHEY and CDR2 SVGAGI. V was cut by 0 bases and J by 5 bases, with 16 bases left in between. The CDR3 length is 16 residues. CDR3 region: CASSYSSLAGAYGYTF. CDR3 sequence (DNA): TGTGCCAGCAGTTACTCGAGCCTGGCAGGTGCTTATGGCTACACCTTC.

This clone was observed once. V usage is TRBV7-2 and J usage is TRBJ2-5, with D possibly matching TRBD2 (7 bases). The CDR3 has 13 amino acids. Germline V gene lookup returns CDR1 SGHTA and CDR2 FQGNSA. Trimming stripped 5 bases from V and 5 bases from J, with 12 bases between. CDR3 nucleotides: TGTGCCAGCAGCCGTACGGGGGGCGAGACCCAGTACTTC. This encodes CASSRTGGETQYF.

This clone was detected a few times. The gene calls are TRBV6-5 and TRBJ2-7; tentative D call: TRBD1 (6 bases). Trimming took 0 bases from V and 5 from J, leaving 11 bases between them. This CDR3 contains 14 residues. Germline-derived CDR1 and CDR2 are MNHEY and SVGAGI. The CDR3 DNA reads TGTGCCAGCAGTTACTCCCGGACAGTAAACGAGCAGTACTTC. This sequence encodes CASSYSRTVNEQYF.

This chain connects TRBV9 to TRBJ2-2, with TRBD1 identical over 7 bases. Germline V gives CDR1 SGDLS, CDR2 YYNGEE. J was trimmed by 7 bases and V by 5 bases; bases with no gene match: 14. This CDR3 region has 16 residues. The CDR3 DNA reads as TGTGCCAGCAGTCCTGGGGGAAACAGGGGTGGCGGGGAGCTGTTTTTT. Translation: CASSPGGNRGGGELFF.

The chain combines TRBV18 with TRBJ1-3, with unresolved D. Germline loops: CDR1 KGHSH, CDR2 LQKENI. There are 15 residues in the CDR3. V was trimmed by 0 bases and J by 2 bases, leaving 8 bases between them. CDR3 bases: TGTGCCAGCTCACCACCGGGCGCCACTGGAAACACCATATATTTT. This gives the protein CASSPPGATGNTIYF.

The genes are TRBV2 and TRBJ2-5; D gene ambiguous. The V gene's germline CDR1 is SNHLY and CDR2 FYNNEI. Trimming removed 7 bases from V and 0 bases from J, with 6 bases in between. The CDR3 spans 12 residues. The CDR3 region has the DNA TGTGCCAGCACCCGGGACCAAGAGACCCAGTACTTC. Amino acids: CASTRDQETQYF.

The chain is built from TRBV12-3 or TRBV12-4 and TRBJ1-2, with 8 bases identical to TRBD1. CDR3 length: 13 residues. V gave up 6 bases and J gave up 7 bases; unmatched junction bases: 7. CDR3 in DNA: TGTGCCAGCAGCTCCAGGGGGCCCACTGGCTACACCTTC. Translated, it gives CASSSRGPTGYTF.

Here the CDR3 DNA reads TGTGCCAGCAGCTCCCTGATGGCGGTCCCCCTTGCCAACTATGGCTACACCTTC. It specifies CASSSLMAVPLANYGYTF. The gene calls are TRBV5-4 and TRBJ1-2; the D is unclear. V lost 3 bases and J 2 bases, leaving 23 bases between the germline ends. This CDR3 has 18 amino acids. Per germline, CDR1 SGHNT and CDR2 YYREEE (reference sequence).

V gene TRBV9 combines with J gene TRBJ2-1, with a weak D call TRBD1 (5 bases). The CDR3 runs 15 residues. V was clipped by 4 bases and J by 1 base, with 12 bases between them. The V gene's germline CDR1 is SGDLS and CDR2 YYNGEE. Here the CDR3 reads CASSPTGTSYNEQFF. CDR3 DNA: TGTGCCAGCAGCCCCACAGGAACTTCCTACAATGAGCAGTTCTTC. Together with reference TRBV9 and TRBJ2-1, the CDR3 gives the full variable domain: DSGVTQTPKHLITATGQRVTLRCSPRSGDLSVYWYQQSLDQGLQFLIQYYNGEERAKGNILERFSAQQFPDLHSELNLSSLELGDSALYFCASSPTGTSYNEQFFGPGTRLTVL.

The chain uses TRBV4-3 and TRBJ1-2, with no clear D. V lost 1 base and J 2 bases, leaving 11 bases between the germline ends. The CDR3 contains 15 residues. Germline V gene data show CDR1 as LGHNA and CDR2 as YSLEER. The chain's CDR3 is CASSQGYRQNYGYTF. CDR3 in DNA: TGCGCCAGCAGCCAAGGCTACAGACAAAACTATGGCTACACCTTC.

The chain is built from TRBV7-9 and TRBJ2-3; D is possibly TRBD2 (6 bases). The CDR3 has 14 residues. V was trimmed by 5 bases and J by 1 base, leaving 10 bases between them. The germline V gene has CDR1 SEHNR and CDR2 FQNEAQ (reference sequence). The CDR3 reads CASSPGLRTDTQYF. CDR3 DNA sequence: TGTGCCAGCAGCCCCGGACTACGCACAGATACGCAGTATTTT.

The CDR3 reads CASQVGGAGANVLTF. Written as DNA, the CDR3 is TGTGCCTCTCAGGTCGGGGGAGCAGGGGCCAACGTCCTGACTTTC. V and J are TRBV19 and TRBJ2-6; tentative D call: TRBD2 (6 bases). The CDR3 runs to 15 residues. V gave up 11 bases and J gave up 4 bases, with 18 bases separating them. Germline CDR1 and CDR2: LNHDA and SQIVND (reference sequence).

The V and J genes are TRBV27 and TRBJ1-1; a weak D match, TRBD1 (5 bases). V lost 3 bases and J lost 1, with 15 bases in between. The germline gives CDR1 MNHEY, CDR2 SMNVEV (reference sequence). This CDR3 is 16 amino acids long. CDR3: CASSFIARVGNTEAFF. Here the CDR3 DNA reads TGTGCCAGCAGTTTCATCGCCAGGGTCGGGAACACTGAAGCTTTCTTT.

This sequence joins TRBV28 and TRBJ1-2, with a weak D call TRBD1 (6 bases). Trimming pared 8 bases from V and 4 bases from J, leaving 20 bases between. Germline V lookup: CDR1 MDHEN, CDR2 SYDVKM. The CDR3 has 15 residues. DNA for the CDR3: TGTGCCAGCGGGGGCAGGGCGACCCTACGCTATGGCTACACCTTC. Translation gives CASGGRATLRYGYTF.

The chain couples TRBV19 to TRBJ1-2, with D perhaps TRBD1 (6 bases). V gave up 9 bases and J gave up 2 bases, with 16 bases separating them. The CDR3 is 14 residues long. CDR1 LNHDA and CDR2 SQIVND come from the germline V gene (reference sequence). The CDR3 coding sequence is TGTGCCAGCGAAGGGTTTACAGGGAACTATGGCTACACCTTC. Translating it yields CASEGFTGNYGYTF.

This rearrangement joins TRBV5-1 to TRBJ2-7; 10 nucleotides line up with TRBD2. The CDR3 totals 16 residues. V trimming: 0 bases; J trimming: 1 base; junction bases outside the gene matches: 4. Germline V gives CDR1 SGHRS, CDR2 YFSETQ. CDR3 sequence: CASSLGIAGGSYEQYF. For the CDR3, the DNA is TGCGCCAGCAGCTTGGGAATAGCGGGGGGTTCCTACGAGCAGTACTTC.